A selection of T cell receptor beta chains follows, all from one sample in a study of blood T cell repertoires in COVID-19. Using immunoSEQ multiplex PCR, the repertoire was profiled, and TCRdb retains in-frame clones only, with some absent. The table shows some 200,000 clones, with more than 80% occurring only once. The sequenced sample was peripheral blood. The receptors derive from a woman in her thirties with COVID-19, enrolled during active disease. Both conserved end residues are part of each CDR3. The D gene is left open where the match is weak. Size is stated for part of the rows, as once, few or many counts, or as a class when the clone is expanded.

J gene,D gene,clone size,V gene,CDR3 DNA,CDR3 protein
TRBJ2-7,-,-,TRBV7-9,TGTGCCAGCAGCTTAGCCGCCAGGGGATACGAGCAGTACTTC,CASSLAARGYEQYF
TRBJ1-3,-,-,TRBV9,TGTGCCAGCAGCGTAGTGGGTGCGGGTTTCGGTGGAAACACCATATATTTT,CASSVVGAGFGGNTIYF
TRBJ2-1,-,-,TRBV4-2,TGTGCCAGCAGCCAAGACACTAACAATGAGCAGTTCTTC,CASSQDTNNEQFF
TRBJ1-6,TRBD1,-,TRBV30,TGTGCCTGGAGCCAGGGGGACGTATCACCCCTCCACTTT,CAWSQGDVSPLHF
TRBJ2-1,-,-,TRBV5-1,TGCGCCAGCAGCTCTACAGACGTCTCCTACAATGAGCAGTTCTTC,CASSSTDVSYNEQFF
TRBJ1-1,-,-,TRBV27,TGTGCCAGCAGCGGACGGACAGCCAACACTGAAGCTTTCTTT,CASSGRTANTEAFF
TRBJ1-1,TRBD1,-,TRBV7-6,TGTGCCAGCAGCGTAGGACAGGGTGGGAACACTGAAGCTTTCTTT,CASSVGQGGNTEAFF
TRBJ2-3,-,-,TRBV3-1/TRBV3-2,TGTGCCAGCAGCCAAGAAGGTCGGGTGGATACGCAGTATTTT,CASSQEGRVDTQYF
TRBJ1-2,TRBD1,-,TRBV12-3/TRBV12-4,TGTGCCAGCAAGCAGACAGGGAGGGGCTACACCTTC,CASKQTGRGYTF
TRBJ2-5,TRBD2,-,TRBV5-5,TGTGCCAGCAGCCTCAGCGGGACTAGCGGGAGTATCCAAGAGACCCAGTACTTC,CASSLSGTSGSIQETQYF
TRBJ2-1,-,-,TRBV27,TGTGCCAGCAGTTTAGGAGACTTCTACAATGAGCAGTTCTTC,CASSLGDFYNEQFF
TRBJ1-2,-,-,TRBV11-3,TGTGCCAGCAGCTGCCCCGGGATATTCTATGGCTACACCTTC,CASSCPGIFYGYTF
TRBJ1-6,-,-,TRBV5-5,TGTGCCAGCAGCTCGACTCCGTTTCGGGATTCACCCCTCCACTTT,CASSSTPFRDSPLHF
TRBJ2-7,TRBD1,-,TRBV14,TGTGCCAGCAGCGTCGAAGGGGGCATTTACGAGCAGTACTTC,CASSVEGGIYEQYF
TRBJ1-1,-,-,TRBV9,TGTGCCAGCAGCGTAGGGGTAGGGGCCGCTGAAGCTTTCTTT,CASSVGVGAAEAFF
TRBJ1-5,-,-,TRBV27,TGTGCCAGCAGTTTGCCCCGTTTAGAGCTGTATCAGCCCCAGCATTTT,CASSLPRLELYQPQHF
TRBJ2-5,TRBD1,-,TRBV3-1/TRBV3-2,TGTGCCAGCAGCCAGGCTAGGGGACAGGGCGAAGAGACCCAGTACTTC,CASSQARGQGEETQYF
TRBJ2-3,-,few,TRBV6-4,TGTGCCAGCAGTGACTCGGGAGAAACAGATACGCAGTATTTT,CASSDSGETDTQYF
TRBJ2-2,TRBD2,-,TRBV6-2/TRBV6-3,TGTGCCAGCAGTTACTCGTCGTCTGGACTAGCGGAGACCGGGGAGCTGTTTTTT,CASSYSSSGLAETGELFF
TRBJ2-5,-,-,TRBV24-1,TGTGCCACCAGTGACCCGATAAGGACAGGGAGGGAAGAGACCCAGTACTTC,CATSDPIRTGREETQYF
TRBJ1-2,-,few,TRBV19,TGTGCCACCCTGGACATATTCTATGGCTACACCTTC,CATLDIFYGYTF
TRBJ2-1,TRBD1,-,TRBV30,TGTGCCTGGATATCCCCCCACAGGGGCGACTACAATGAGCAGTTCTTC,CAWISPHRGDYNEQFF
TRBJ1-1,-,-,TRBV27,TGTGCCGCCATACGGGGGGGGGCGAAGGGTGAAGCTTTCTTT,CAAIRGGAKGEAFF
TRBJ2-2,TRBD2,-,TRBV3-1/TRBV3-2,TGTGCCAGCAGCCAAGACCACGGGACTAGAAACACCGGGGAGCTGTTTTTT,CASSQDHGTRNTGELFF
TRBJ2-3,-,-,TRBV9,TGTGCCAGCAGCGATGACAGCTTATCACTGCGATATAGCACAGATACGCAGTATTTT,CASSDDSLSLRYSTDTQYF
TRBJ2-7,-,-,TRBV30,TGTGCCTGGAGTGTTGGAGGGGCCTACGAGCAGTACTTC,CAWSVGGAYEQYF